These T cell receptor beta chains were read from a single sample in a study of cytomegalovirus exposure and HLA in healthy donors. Sequencing used immunoSEQ multiplex PCR; TCRdb keeps in-frame clones, though not all of them. The sample gives about 170,000 clones, about three quarters of which show up once; about 2.9% is in the top ten. Sequenced material: PBMCs. The source of these receptors is a female donor in good health and CMV-seronegative. The CDR3 runs from the conserved cysteine through the conserved F or W. D genes are given only for firm matches. Rows may omit the clone size; those that give it use once, few, many or a size class.

v_call: TRBV7-8
d_call: TRBD2
clone_size: -
j_call: TRBJ2-1
cdr3_aa: CASSLATSGRSEQFF
cdr3_nt: TGTGCCAGCAGCTTAGCGACTAGCGGGAGGTCTGAGCAGTTCTTC

v_call: TRBV7-9
d_call: TRBD1
clone_size: -
j_call: TRBJ1-4
cdr3_aa: CASSRTSGTGMAKLFF
cdr3_nt: TGTGCCAGCAGCCGGACTTCCGGGACAGGGATGGCAAAACTGTTTTTT

v_call: TRBV15
d_call: -
clone_size: -
j_call: TRBJ2-3
cdr3_aa: CATSPPTSPDTQYF
cdr3_nt: TGTGCCACCAGCCCTCCAACTAGCCCAGATACGCAGTATTTT

v_call: TRBV5-1
d_call: -
clone_size: once
j_call: TRBJ2-3
cdr3_aa: CASSTRGTGATDTQYF
cdr3_nt: TGCGCCAGCAGCACTCGGGGTACGGGAGCCACAGATACGCAGTATTTT

v_call: TRBV6-6
d_call: -
clone_size: -
j_call: TRBJ2-4
cdr3_aa: CASSPDRAKNIQYF
cdr3_nt: TGTGCCAGCAGTCCAGACAGGGCCAAAAACATTCAGTACTTC

v_call: TRBV9
d_call: TRBD2
clone_size: -
j_call: TRBJ2-3
cdr3_aa: CASTRGTSATDTQYF
cdr3_nt: TGTGCCAGCACCAGGGGGACTAGCGCCACAGATACGCAGTATTTT

v_call: TRBV5-1
d_call: -
clone_size: -
j_call: TRBJ1-1
cdr3_aa: CASSLDGGRTEAFF
cdr3_nt: TGCGCCAGCAGCTTGGACGGGGGTAGAACTGAAGCTTTCTTT

v_call: TRBV9
d_call: TRBD2
clone_size: -
j_call: TRBJ2-2
cdr3_aa: CASSVGLAGSTNTGELFF
cdr3_nt: TGTGCCAGCAGCGTGGGACTAGCGGGGAGTACGAACACCGGGGAGCTGTTTTTT

v_call: TRBV6-6
d_call: -
clone_size: -
j_call: TRBJ1-1
cdr3_aa: CASNSGQLATEAFF
cdr3_nt: TGTGCCAGCAACTCCGGACAGTTGGCCACTGAAGCTTTCTTT

v_call: TRBV15
d_call: -
clone_size: once
j_call: TRBJ2-7
cdr3_aa: CATSRDPKDEQYF
cdr3_nt: TGTGCCACCAGCAGAGACCCTAAAGACGAGCAGTACTTC

v_call: TRBV5-1
d_call: TRBD1
clone_size: -
j_call: TRBJ2-3
cdr3_aa: CASSLAPDRADTQYF
cdr3_nt: TGCGCCAGCAGCTTGGCCCCGGACAGGGCAGATACGCAGTATTTT

v_call: TRBV2
d_call: -
clone_size: -
j_call: TRBJ2-2
cdr3_aa: CASRDKNTGELFF
cdr3_nt: TGTGCCAGCAGAGACAAGAACACCGGGGAGCTGTTTTTT

v_call: TRBV18
d_call: TRBD1
clone_size: -
j_call: TRBJ1-5
cdr3_aa: CASSPSTGDNQPQHF
cdr3_nt: TGTGCCAGCTCACCGTCGACAGGGGACAATCAGCCCCAGCATTTT

v_call: TRBV28
d_call: -
clone_size: -
j_call: TRBJ2-1
cdr3_aa: CASRPNRVRNEQFF
cdr3_nt: TGTGCCAGCAGACCCAACAGGGTCCGCAATGAGCAGTTCTTC

v_call: TRBV2
d_call: TRBD1
clone_size: -
j_call: TRBJ2-3
cdr3_aa: CASRRQGALGDTQYF
cdr3_nt: TGTGCCAGCCGACGGCAGGGGGCCTTGGGGGATACGCAGTATTTT

v_call: TRBV6-1
d_call: -
clone_size: -
j_call: TRBJ2-7
cdr3_aa: CASSSLGRSYEQYF
cdr3_nt: TGTGCCAGCAGTTCCCTGGGCAGGTCCTACGAGCAGTACTTC

v_call: TRBV9
d_call: -
clone_size: -
j_call: TRBJ1-6
cdr3_aa: CASSVEDLSPLHF
cdr3_nt: TGTGCCAGCAGCGTGGAAGACTTATCACCCCTCCACTTT

v_call: TRBV28
d_call: -
clone_size: few
j_call: TRBJ1-4
cdr3_aa: CASSSTEVSEKLFF
cdr3_nt: TGTGCCAGCAGTTCGACAGAGGTCAGCGAAAAACTGTTTTTT

v_call: TRBV6-1
d_call: -
clone_size: few
j_call: TRBJ2-7
cdr3_aa: CASSEDDRGLEQYF
cdr3_nt: TGTGCCAGCAGTGAAGATGACAGAGGTCTCGAGCAGTACTTC

v_call: TRBV25-1
d_call: TRBD2
clone_size: -
j_call: TRBJ2-3
cdr3_aa: CASVVRLAGTDTQYF
cdr3_nt: TGTGCCAGCGTGGTCCGACTAGCGGGCACAGATACGCAGTATTTT

v_call: TRBV4-1
d_call: -
clone_size: -
j_call: TRBJ1-1
cdr3_aa: CASSQPKGWTAMNTEAFF
cdr3_nt: TGCGCCAGCAGCCAACCAAAGGGTTGGACAGCCATGAACACTGAAGCTTTCTTT

v_call: TRBV29-1
d_call: TRBD2
clone_size: -
j_call: TRBJ2-7
cdr3_aa: CSVGYGSGVSPYEQYF
cdr3_nt: TGCAGCGTTGGATACGGCAGCGGGGTATCCCCCTACGAGCAGTACTTC

v_call: TRBV9
d_call: -
clone_size: -
j_call: TRBJ2-3
cdr3_aa: CASSVVVPGESTDTQYF
cdr3_nt: TGTGCCAGCAGCGTAGTGGTCCCGGGGGAGAGCACAGATACGCAGTATTTT

v_call: TRBV23-1
d_call: TRBD1
clone_size: -
j_call: TRBJ1-1
cdr3_aa: CASSQSDRGYTEAFF
cdr3_nt: TGCGCCAGCAGTCAATCTGACAGGGGGTACACTGAAGCTTTCTTT

v_call: TRBV4-3
d_call: TRBD2
clone_size: few
j_call: TRBJ2-5
cdr3_aa: CASSGPGLAGRGNQETQYF
cdr3_nt: TGCGCCAGCAGCGGACCGGGACTAGCGGGGAGAGGAAATCAAGAGACCCAGTACTTC

v_call: TRBV27
d_call: -
clone_size: -
j_call: TRBJ2-7
cdr3_aa: CASSLFRGGPYEQYF
cdr3_nt: TGTGCCAGCAGTTTATTCCGCGGGGGCCCCTACGAGCAGTACTTC

v_call: TRBV25-1
d_call: -
clone_size: -
j_call: TRBJ1-4
cdr3_aa: CASRGGPNEKLFF
cdr3_nt: TGTGCCAGCAGGGGAGGCCCGAATGAAAAACTGTTTTTT

v_call: TRBV7-9
d_call: -
clone_size: -
j_call: TRBJ2-3
cdr3_aa: CASSTQDRRPSTDTQYF
cdr3_nt: TGTGCCAGCAGCACACAAGACAGGAGGCCTAGCACAGATACGCAGTATTTT

v_call: TRBV11-1
d_call: TRBD1
clone_size: -
j_call: TRBJ2-7
cdr3_aa: CASSLLDRGPYEQYF
cdr3_nt: TGTGCCAGCAGCTTGCTCGACAGGGGACCCTACGAGCAGTACTTC

v_call: TRBV27
d_call: -
clone_size: -
j_call: TRBJ2-7
cdr3_aa: CASSLGLFYEQYF
cdr3_nt: TGTGCCAGCAGTCTTGGACTGTTCTACGAGCAGTACTTC

v_call: TRBV19
d_call: -
clone_size: -
j_call: TRBJ1-6
cdr3_aa: CASSMAVLNSPLHF
cdr3_nt: TGTGCCAGTAGTATGGCAGTTTTAAATTCACCCCTCCACTTT

v_call: TRBV7-2
d_call: -
clone_size: once
j_call: TRBJ1-1
cdr3_aa: CASSLARGAVMDTEAFF
cdr3_nt: TGTGCCAGCAGCTTAGCCCGGGGGGCGGTGATGGACACTGAAGCTTTCTTT